Sequencing of this TCR beta chain was carried out in a study of cytomegalovirus exposure and HLA in healthy donors. PCR amplification relied on 60 Vbeta primers (plus 13 Jbeta primers). The table came from immunoSEQ multiplex PCR; TCRdb's copy has only in-frame clones and leaves some out. The table shows roughly 170,000 clones, with 80% occurring only once. Regarding this clone: Its antigen is unidentified.

Study findings and constraints: For most TCR beta V segments, an earlier analysis put the productive rate at about 87% or about 30% of the time. Follow-up analysis later connected one missense variant in DCLRE1C with trimming of TCR beta V- and J-genes. It was only CMV serostatus that was available as immune exposure information. TRBV6-2, TRBV6-3 and other indistinguishable V segments were excluded.

From germline, CDR1 is LGHNA and CDR2 YNFKEQ. CDR3 length: 19 residues. V gave up 1 base and J gave up 3 bases; unmatched junction bases: 8. This sequence joins TRBV4-2 and TRBJ2-1; 14 nucleotides line up with TRBD2. This clonotype originated in a man aged 25-45 years in good health and CMV-seropositive. The sequenced material came from PBMCs. The CDR3 loop is CASSQVAGTSGSIYNEQFF. CDR3 nucleotide sequence: TGTGCCAGCAGCCAAGTGGCCGGGACTAGCGGGAGTATCTACAATGAGCAGTTCTTC.